The TCR beta chain described here comes from a study of cytomegalovirus exposure and HLA in healthy donors. The CDR3 consists of 15 residues. CDR1 is GTSNPN, CDR2 SVGIG, per germline (reference sequence). The trim removed 5 bases at V and 4 bases at J, leaving 6 bases unmatched. This clone was picked up a small number of times. 60 Vbeta and 13 Jbeta primers were used in PCR. Here immunoSEQ multiplex PCR was the method, and the copy in TCRdb shows in-frame clones only, minus some. The sample has 200,000 to 250,000 clones, more than 65% seen once. The origin of this receptor is a woman aged 25-40 years in good health and CMV-seronegative. The source material was PBMCs. This chain links TRBV30 with TRBJ2-6; 9 bases are shared with TRBD1. CDR3 in DNA: TGTGCCTGGGGAGGACAGGGGCCCGGGGCCAACGTCCTGACTTTC. This translates into CAWGGQGPGANVLTF.